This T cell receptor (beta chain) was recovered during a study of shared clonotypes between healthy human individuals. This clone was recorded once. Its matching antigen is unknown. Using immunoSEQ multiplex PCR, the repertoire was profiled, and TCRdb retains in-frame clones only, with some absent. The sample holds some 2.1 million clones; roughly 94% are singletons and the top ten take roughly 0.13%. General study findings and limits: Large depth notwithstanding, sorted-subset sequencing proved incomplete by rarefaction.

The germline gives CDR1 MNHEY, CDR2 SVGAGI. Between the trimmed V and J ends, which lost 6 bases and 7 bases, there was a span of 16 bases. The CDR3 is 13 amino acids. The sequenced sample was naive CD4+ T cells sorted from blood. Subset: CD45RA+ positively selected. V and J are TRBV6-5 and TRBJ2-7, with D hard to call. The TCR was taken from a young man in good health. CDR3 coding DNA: TGTGCCAGCAGACGACAAGTGAGTAATGAGCAGTACTTC. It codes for CASRRQVSNEQYF.